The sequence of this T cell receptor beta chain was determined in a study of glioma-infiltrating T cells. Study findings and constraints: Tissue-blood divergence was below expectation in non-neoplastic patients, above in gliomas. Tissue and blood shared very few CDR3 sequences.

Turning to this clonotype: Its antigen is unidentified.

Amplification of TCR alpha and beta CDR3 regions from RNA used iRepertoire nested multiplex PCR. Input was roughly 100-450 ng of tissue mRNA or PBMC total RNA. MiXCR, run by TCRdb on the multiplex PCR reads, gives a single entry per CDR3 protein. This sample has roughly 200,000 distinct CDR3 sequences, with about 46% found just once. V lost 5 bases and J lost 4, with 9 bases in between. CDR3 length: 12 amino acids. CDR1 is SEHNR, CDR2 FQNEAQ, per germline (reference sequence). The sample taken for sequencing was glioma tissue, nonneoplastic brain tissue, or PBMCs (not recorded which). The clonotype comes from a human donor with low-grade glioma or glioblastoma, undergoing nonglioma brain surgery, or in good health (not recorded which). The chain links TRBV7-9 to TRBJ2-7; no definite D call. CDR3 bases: TGTGCCAGCAGCGCTACATCGTACGAGCAGTACTTC. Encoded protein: CASSATSYEQYF.